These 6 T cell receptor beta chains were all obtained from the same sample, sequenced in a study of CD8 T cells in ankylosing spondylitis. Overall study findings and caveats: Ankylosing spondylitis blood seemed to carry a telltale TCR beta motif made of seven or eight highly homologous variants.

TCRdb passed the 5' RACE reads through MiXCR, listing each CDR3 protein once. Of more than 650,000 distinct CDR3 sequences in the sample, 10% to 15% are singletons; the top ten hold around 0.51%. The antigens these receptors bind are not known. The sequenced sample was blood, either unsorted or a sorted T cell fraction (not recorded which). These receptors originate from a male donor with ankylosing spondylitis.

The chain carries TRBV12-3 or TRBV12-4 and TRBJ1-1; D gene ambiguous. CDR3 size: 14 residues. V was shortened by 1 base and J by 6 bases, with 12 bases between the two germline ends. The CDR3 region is CASSLGGPHAEAFF. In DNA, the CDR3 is TGTGCCAGCAGTTTAGGAGGCCCCCATGCTGAAGCTTTCTTT.

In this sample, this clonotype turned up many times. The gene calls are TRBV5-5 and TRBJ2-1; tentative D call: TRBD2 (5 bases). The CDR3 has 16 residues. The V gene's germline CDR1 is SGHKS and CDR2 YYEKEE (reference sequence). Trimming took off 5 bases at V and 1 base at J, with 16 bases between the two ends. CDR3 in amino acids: CASRRPLGKSYNEQFF. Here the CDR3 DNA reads TGTGCCAGCAGGCGACCACTAGGGAAGTCCTACAATGAGCAGTTCTTC.

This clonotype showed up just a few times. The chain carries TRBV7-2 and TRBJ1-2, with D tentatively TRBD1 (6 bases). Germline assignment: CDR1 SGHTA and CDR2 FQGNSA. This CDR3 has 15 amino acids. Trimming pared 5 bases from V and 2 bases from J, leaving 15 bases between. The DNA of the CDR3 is TGTGCCAGCAGCCTAAACAGGGCGGCGAACTATGGCTACACCTTC. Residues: CASSLNRAANYGYTF.

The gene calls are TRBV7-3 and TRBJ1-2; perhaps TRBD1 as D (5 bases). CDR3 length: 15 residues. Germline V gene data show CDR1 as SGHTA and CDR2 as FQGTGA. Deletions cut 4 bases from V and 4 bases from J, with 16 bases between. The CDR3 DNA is TGTGCCAGCAGCTCCTCCTCGGGGGGTAGCTATGGCTACACCTTC. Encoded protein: CASSSSSGGSYGYTF.

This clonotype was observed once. For the CDR3, the DNA is TGTGCCAGCACTAGAAGAGGGGGCACAGATACGCAGTATTTT. This translates into CASTRRGGTDTQYF. The J gene is TRBJ2-3, the V gene TRBV6-1; perhaps D is TRBD1 or TRBD2 (5 bases each). The CDR3 totals 14 residues. Trimming left V 7 bases short and J 1 base short, with 12 bases between. Germline loops: CDR1 MNHNS, CDR2 SASEGT.

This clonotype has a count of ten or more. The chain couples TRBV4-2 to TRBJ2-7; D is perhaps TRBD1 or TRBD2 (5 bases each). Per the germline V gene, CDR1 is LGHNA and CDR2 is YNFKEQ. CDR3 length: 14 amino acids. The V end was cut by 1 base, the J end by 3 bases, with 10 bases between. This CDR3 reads CASSQVWGIYEQYF. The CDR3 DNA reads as TGTGCCAGCAGCCAAGTGTGGGGGATCTACGAGCAGTACTTC.